This T cell receptor (beta chain) was identified during a study of blood T cell repertoires in COVID-19. Germline V gene lookup returns CDR1 LNHDA and CDR2 SQIVND (reference sequence). V lost 5 bases and J lost 2, with 9 bases in between. This CDR3 is built from 14 residues. How the authors handled the data: Reference gene primers were amplified, and this amplification served to estimate nucleated cell counts. The protocol was immunoSEQ multiplex PCR, while the TCRdb copy is restricted to in-frame clones and leaves out a portion. V and J calls and clone size follow that table, whereas D and trimming were derived from the DNA. The profile shows roughly 400,000 clones, approximately 90% of them singletons. Recruitment covered about two dozen US areas and drew participants whose ages spanned roughly 18 to 89 years.

The sequencing input was PBMCs or T cells enriched from blood (not recorded which). The genes are TRBV19 and TRBJ1-4; a possible D gene is TRBD1 (5 bases). This receptor was identified in a woman between 40 and 50 years old who had been exposed to COVID-19. CDR3 region: CASSVTATNEKLFF. The CDR3 DNA sequence: TGTGCCAGTAGTGTGACAGCGACTAATGAAAAACTGTTTTTT.